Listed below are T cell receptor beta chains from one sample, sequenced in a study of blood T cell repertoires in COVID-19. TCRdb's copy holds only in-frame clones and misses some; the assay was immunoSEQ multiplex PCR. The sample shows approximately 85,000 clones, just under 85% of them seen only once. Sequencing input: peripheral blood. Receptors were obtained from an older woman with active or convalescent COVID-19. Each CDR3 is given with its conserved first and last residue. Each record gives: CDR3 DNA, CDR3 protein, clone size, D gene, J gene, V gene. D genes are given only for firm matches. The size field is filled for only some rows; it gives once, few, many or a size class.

DNA: TGTGCCAGCAGACGGACAGGGAGCGGTGGAAACACCATATATTTT
CDR3: CASRRTGSGGNTIYF
size: -
D: TRBD1
J: TRBJ1-3
V: TRBV6-5

DNA: TGTGCCAGCAGGCGTTCTGGGGCCAACGTCCTGACTTTC
CDR3: CASRRSGANVLTF
size: once
D: -
J: TRBJ2-6
V: TRBV6-4

DNA: TGTGCCAGCAGCAGGGACAGCCGCTCCTATAATTCACCCCTCCACTTT
CDR3: CASSRDSRSYNSPLHF
size: -
D: TRBD1
J: TRBJ1-6
V: TRBV3-1/TRBV3-2

DNA: TGTGCCAGCAGGGCCCGACAGGGAGCTTTCTTT
CDR3: CASRARQGAFF
size: -
D: TRBD1
J: TRBJ1-1
V: TRBV6-5

DNA: TGTGCCAGCAGTATAGCAGGACACAGCAATCAGCCCCAGCATTTT
CDR3: CASSIAGHSNQPQHF
size: -
D: -
J: TRBJ1-5
V: TRBV28

DNA: TGCAGCGTTGAGCTCGCCGGTTACGAGCAGTACTTC
CDR3: CSVELAGYEQYF
size: -
D: -
J: TRBJ2-7
V: TRBV29-1

DNA: TGCGCCAGCAGCTGGGGAATGGACAGCTCTGGAAACACCATATATTTT
CDR3: CASSWGMDSSGNTIYF
size: -
D: -
J: TRBJ1-3
V: TRBV5-1

DNA: TGCGCCAGCGCGGGGGGCCCCTCCTACAATGAGCAGTTCTTC
CDR3: CASAGGPSYNEQFF
size: few
D: TRBD2
J: TRBJ2-1
V: TRBV5-1

DNA: TGTGCCAGCAGTTCCCTCGAGGGGGCAGGGTCCGGTAGGGAGCAGTACTTC
CDR3: CASSSLEGAGSGREQYF
size: -
D: TRBD1
J: TRBJ2-7
V: TRBV25-1

DNA: TGTGCCAGCCGCAATCCCAGGGTAACAGTGTCACCCCTCCACTTT
CDR3: CASRNPRVTVSPLHF
size: -
D: -
J: TRBJ1-6
V: TRBV28

DNA: TGTGCCATCAGTGATGCCGGCGGGGGCCCCCCCATTGGCGAGCAGTACTTC
CDR3: CAISDAGGGPPIGEQYF
size: -
D: -
J: TRBJ2-7
V: TRBV10-3

DNA: TGCGCCAGCAGCTCAACACTGGAGGGTACGGGCTACACCTTC
CDR3: CASSSTLEGTGYTF
size: -
D: -
J: TRBJ1-2
V: TRBV5-1

DNA: TGTGCCAGCAGCTTATCCCAGGGATATCAGCCCCAGCATTTT
CDR3: CASSLSQGYQPQHF
size: -
D: -
J: TRBJ1-5
V: TRBV7-2